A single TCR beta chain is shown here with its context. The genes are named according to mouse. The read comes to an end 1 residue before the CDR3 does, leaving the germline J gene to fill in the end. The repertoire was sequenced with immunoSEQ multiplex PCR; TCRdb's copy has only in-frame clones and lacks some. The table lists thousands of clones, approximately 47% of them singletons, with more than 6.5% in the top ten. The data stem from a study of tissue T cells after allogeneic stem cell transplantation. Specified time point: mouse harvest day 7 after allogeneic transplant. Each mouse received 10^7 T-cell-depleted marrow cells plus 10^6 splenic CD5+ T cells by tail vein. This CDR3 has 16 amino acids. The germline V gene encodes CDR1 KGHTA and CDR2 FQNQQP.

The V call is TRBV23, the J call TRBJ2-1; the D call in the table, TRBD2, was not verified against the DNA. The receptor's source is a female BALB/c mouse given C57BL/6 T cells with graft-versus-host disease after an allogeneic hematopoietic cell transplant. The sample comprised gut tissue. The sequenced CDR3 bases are TGCTCCAGCAGTCCGGGACTGGGGGGGCGCTATGCTGAGCAGTTC. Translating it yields CSSSPGLGGRYAEQF. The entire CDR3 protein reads CSSSPGLGGRYAEQFF. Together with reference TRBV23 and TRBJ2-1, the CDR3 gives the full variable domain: DAAVTQKPRYLIKMKGQEAEMKCIPEKGHTAVFWYQQKQSKELKFLIYFQNQQPLDQIDMVKERFSAVCPSSSLCSLGIRTCEAEDSALYLCSSSPGLGGRYAEQFFGPGTRLTVL.